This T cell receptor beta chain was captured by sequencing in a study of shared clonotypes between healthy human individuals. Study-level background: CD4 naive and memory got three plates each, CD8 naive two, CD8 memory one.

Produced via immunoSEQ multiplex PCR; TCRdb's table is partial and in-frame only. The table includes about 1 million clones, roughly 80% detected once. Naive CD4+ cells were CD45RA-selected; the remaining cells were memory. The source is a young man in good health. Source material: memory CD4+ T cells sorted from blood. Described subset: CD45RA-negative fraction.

The CDR3 DNA reads as TGTGCCAGCAGCTCCGACGAGGCTCACGAGCAGTACTTC. It encodes CASSSDEAHEQYF. The rearrangement links TRBV11-2 to TRBJ2-7; the D is unclear. The germline CDR1 and CDR2 sequences are SGHAT and FQNNGV. The CDR3 is 13 residues long. V lost 4 bases, J lost 5 bases, and 12 bases lay in between.